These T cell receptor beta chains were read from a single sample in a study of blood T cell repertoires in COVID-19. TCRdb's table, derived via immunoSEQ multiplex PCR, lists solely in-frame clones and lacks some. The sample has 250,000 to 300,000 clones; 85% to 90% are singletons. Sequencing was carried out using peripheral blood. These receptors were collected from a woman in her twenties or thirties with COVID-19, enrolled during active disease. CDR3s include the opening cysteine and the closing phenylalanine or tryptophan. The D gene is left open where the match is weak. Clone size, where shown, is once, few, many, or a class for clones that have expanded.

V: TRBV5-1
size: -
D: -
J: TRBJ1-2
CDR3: CASSPMGGLNYGYTF
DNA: TGCGCCAGCAGCCCTATGGGAGGGTTGAACTATGGCTACACCTTC

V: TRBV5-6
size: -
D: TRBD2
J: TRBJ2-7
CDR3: CASSLPGASGGYEQYF
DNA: TGTGCCAGCAGCTTGCCCGGGGCTAGCGGGGGCTACGAGCAGTACTTC

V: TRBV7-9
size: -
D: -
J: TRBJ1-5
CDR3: CASSLGDSPYQPQHF
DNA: TGTGCCAGCAGCTTAGGGGACTCCCCATATCAGCCCCAGCATTTT

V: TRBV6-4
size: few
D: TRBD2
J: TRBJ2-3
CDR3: CASSDSERGESDTQYF
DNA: TGTGCCAGCAGTGACTCGGAGCGGGGGGAATCAGATACGCAGTATTTT

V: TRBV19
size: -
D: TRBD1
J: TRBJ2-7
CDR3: CASSIGDRGTYEQYF
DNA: TGTGCCAGTAGTATCGGGGACAGGGGGACCTACGAGCAGTACTTC

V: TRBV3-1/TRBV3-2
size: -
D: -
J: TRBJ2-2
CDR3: CASSPTVTGELFF
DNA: TGTGCCAGCAGCCCGACAGTCACCGGGGAGCTGTTTTTT

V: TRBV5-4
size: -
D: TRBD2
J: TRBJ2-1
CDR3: CASSLLAGYNEQFF
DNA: TGTGCCAGCAGCTTGCTAGCGGGTTACAATGAGCAGTTCTTC

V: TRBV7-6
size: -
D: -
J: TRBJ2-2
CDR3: CASSRTTNTGELFF
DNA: TGTGCCAGCAGCCGGACTACGAACACCGGGGAGCTGTTTTTT

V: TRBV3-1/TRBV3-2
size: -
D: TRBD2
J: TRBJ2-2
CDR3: CASSQVAGGYTGELFF
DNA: TGTGCCAGCAGCCAAGTAGCGGGGGGGTACACCGGGGAGCTGTTTTTT

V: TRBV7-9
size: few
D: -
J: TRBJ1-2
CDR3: CASSWDIAYGYTF
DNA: TGTGCCAGCAGTTGGGACATCGCATATGGCTACACCTTC

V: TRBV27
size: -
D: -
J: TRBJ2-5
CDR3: CASRGSKKADQETQYF
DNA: TGTGCCAGCCGGGGGTCGAAAAAGGCCGACCAAGAGACCCAGTACTTC

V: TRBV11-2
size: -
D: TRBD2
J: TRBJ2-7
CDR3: CASSITPSGGIDEQYF
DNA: TGTGCCAGCAGCATCACCCCTAGCGGGGGGATCGACGAGCAGTACTTC

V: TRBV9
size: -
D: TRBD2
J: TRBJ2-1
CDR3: CASSPRTSGQGEQFF
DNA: TGTGCCAGCAGCCCTCGGACTAGCGGGCAGGGAGAGCAGTTCTTC

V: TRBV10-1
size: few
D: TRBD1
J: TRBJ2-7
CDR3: CASSINPGQPYEQYF
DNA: TGCGCCAGCAGCATAAACCCGGGACAGCCCTACGAGCAGTACTTC

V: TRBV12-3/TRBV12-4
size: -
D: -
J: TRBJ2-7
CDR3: CASKPGSYYEQYF
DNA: TGTGCCAGCAAACCGGGATCATACTACGAGCAGTACTTC

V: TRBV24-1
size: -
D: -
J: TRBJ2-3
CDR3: CATSDSGGTDTQYF
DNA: TGTGCCACCAGTGATTCGGGGGGCACAGATACGCAGTATTTT

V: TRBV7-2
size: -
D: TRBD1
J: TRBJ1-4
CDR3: CASSSAGGRGEKLFF
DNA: TGTGCCAGCAGCTCAGCAGGGGGCCGGGGTGAAAAACTGTTTTTT

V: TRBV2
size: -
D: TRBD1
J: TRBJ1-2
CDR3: CASSEGTGGIIYGYTF
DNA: TGTGCCAGCAGTGAAGGGACAGGGGGCATCATCTATGGCTACACCTTC

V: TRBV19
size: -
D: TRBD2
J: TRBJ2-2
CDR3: CASRLAGGNTGELFF
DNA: TGTGCCAGTAGGCTGGCGGGGGGGAACACCGGGGAGCTGTTTTTT

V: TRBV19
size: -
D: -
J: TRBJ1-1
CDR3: CASTTQTKVQNTEAFF
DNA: TGTGCCAGTACGACCCAGACAAAGGTTCAGAACACTGAAGCTTTCTTT

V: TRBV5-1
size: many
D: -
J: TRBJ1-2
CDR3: CASSPGGVSTLYGYTF
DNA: TGCGCCAGCAGCCCTGGTGGAGTGAGCACCCTCTATGGCTACACCTTC

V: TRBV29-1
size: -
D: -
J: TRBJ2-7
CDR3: CSVSSLYEQYF
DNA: TGCAGCGTATCGAGCCTTTACGAGCAGTACTTC

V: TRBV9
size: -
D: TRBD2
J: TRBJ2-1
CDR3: CASSAWTSGDNNEQFF
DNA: TGTGCCAGCAGCGCCTGGACTAGCGGGGACAACAATGAGCAGTTCTTC

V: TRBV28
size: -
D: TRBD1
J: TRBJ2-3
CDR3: CASSWTGVPTDTQYF
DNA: TGTGCCAGCAGTTGGACAGGGGTTCCCACAGATACGCAGTATTTT

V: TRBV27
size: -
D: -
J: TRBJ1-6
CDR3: CASRSGPPGSPLHF
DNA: TGTGCCAGCAGAAGCGGTCCTCCCGGGTCACCCCTCCACTTT

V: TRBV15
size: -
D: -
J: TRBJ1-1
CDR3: CATSKSDLPQAFF
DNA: TGTGCCACCAGTAAGAGTGATCTGCCCCAAGCTTTCTTT

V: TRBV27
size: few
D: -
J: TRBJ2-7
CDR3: CASGGWVEDEQYF
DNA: TGTGCCAGCGGAGGATGGGTTGAGGACGAGCAGTACTTC

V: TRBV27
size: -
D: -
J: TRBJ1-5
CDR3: CASSPTTGINQPQHF
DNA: TGTGCCAGCAGTCCCACAACAGGGATCAATCAGCCCCAGCATTTT

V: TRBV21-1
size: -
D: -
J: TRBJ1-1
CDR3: CAIIPGVLNTEAFF
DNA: TGTGCCATCATCCCCGGGGTCCTGAACACTGAAGCTTTCTTT

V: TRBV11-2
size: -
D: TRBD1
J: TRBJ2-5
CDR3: CASSAQGAQETQYF
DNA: TGTGCCAGCAGCGCCCAGGGGGCGCAAGAGACCCAGTACTTC

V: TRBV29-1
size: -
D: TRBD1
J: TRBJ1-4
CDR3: CSVGYRGPINEKLFF
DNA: TGCAGCGTTGGGTACAGGGGGCCTATTAATGAAAAACTGTTTTTT

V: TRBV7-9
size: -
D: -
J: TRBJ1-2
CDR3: CASSPPRERGYTF
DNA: TGTGCCAGCAGCCCCCCCAGGGAACGAGGCTACACCTTC

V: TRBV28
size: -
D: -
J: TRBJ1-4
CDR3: CASSFRGGTHEKLFF
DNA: TGTGCCAGCAGTTTCCGCGGGGGAACTCATGAAAAACTGTTTTTT

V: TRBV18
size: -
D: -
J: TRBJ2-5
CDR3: CASSPYTGGQETQYF
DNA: TGTGCCAGCTCACCATACACCGGGGGCCAAGAGACCCAGTACTTC

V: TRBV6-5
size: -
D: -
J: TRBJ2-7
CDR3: CASRQPSYEQYF
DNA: TGTGCCAGCCGACAACCGAGCTACGAGCAGTACTTC

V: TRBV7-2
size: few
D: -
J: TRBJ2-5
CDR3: CASSSSRVGGSMTQYF
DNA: TGTGCCAGCAGTAGCAGCCGGGTAGGCGGAAGCATGACCCAGTACTTC

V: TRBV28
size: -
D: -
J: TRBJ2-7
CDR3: CATKGTVRTYEQYF
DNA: TGTGCCACCAAAGGAACAGTAAGGACCTACGAGCAGTACTTC

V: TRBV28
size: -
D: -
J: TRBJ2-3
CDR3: CASSLGTDTQYF
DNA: TGTGCCTCCTCCCTCGGCACAGATACGCAGTATTTT

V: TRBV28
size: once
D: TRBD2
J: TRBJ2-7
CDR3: CASSLRLAGGSSEQYF
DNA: TGTGCCAGCAGTTTACGGCTAGCGGGGGGATCCAGCGAGCAGTACTTC

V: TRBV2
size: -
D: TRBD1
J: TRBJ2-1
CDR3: CASTRQGALNNEQFF
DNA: TGTGCCAGCACTAGACAGGGGGCGCTGAACAATGAGCAGTTCTTC

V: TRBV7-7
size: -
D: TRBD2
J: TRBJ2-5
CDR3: CASSPAGGASETQYF
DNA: TGTGCCAGCAGCCCAGCGGGGGGGGCTTCAGAGACCCAGTACTTC

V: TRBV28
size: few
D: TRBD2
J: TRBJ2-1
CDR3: CASSFPSRGTSSYNEQFF
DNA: TGTGCCAGCAGTTTTCCCTCTCGGGGGACTAGCTCCTACAATGAGCAGTTCTTC

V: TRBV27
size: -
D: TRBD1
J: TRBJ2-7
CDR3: CASSLKPPTGAYEQYF
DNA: TGTGCCAGCAGTTTAAAACCGCCCACAGGGGCCTACGAGCAGTACTTC

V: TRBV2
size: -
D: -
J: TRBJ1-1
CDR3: CASSEGPGWGNTEAFF
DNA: TGTGCCAGCAGTGAAGGGCCAGGGTGGGGGAACACTGAAGCTTTCTTT

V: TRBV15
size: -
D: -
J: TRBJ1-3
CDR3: CATSRDGGNTIYF
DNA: TGTGCCACCAGCAGAGACGGGGGAAACACCATATATTTT

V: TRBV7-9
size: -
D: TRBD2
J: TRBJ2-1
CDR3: CASAPSGATFGARNEQFF
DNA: TGTGCCAGCGCCCCTAGCGGCGCCACTTTCGGGGCTCGCAATGAGCAGTTCTTC

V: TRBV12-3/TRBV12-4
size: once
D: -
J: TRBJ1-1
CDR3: CASSYPNTEAFF
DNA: TGTGCCAGCAGTTATCCAAACACTGAAGCTTTCTTT

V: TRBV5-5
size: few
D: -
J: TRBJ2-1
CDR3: CASSTLGQSISGSYNEQFF
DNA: TGTGCCAGCAGCACTTTAGGACAATCTATTAGCGGCTCCTACAATGAGCAGTTCTTC